The entry below describes one T cell receptor beta chain. Only in-frame clones appear in the TCRdb table, and some are missing; sequencing was by immunoSEQ multiplex PCR. The data show approximately 150,000 clones, about four fifths seen once. From germline, CDR1 is MDHEN and CDR2 SYDVKM. The ends were cut back, 3 bases at V and 3 bases at J, with 12 bases in the middle. The CDR3 extends over 15 amino acids. The data belong to a study of blood T cell repertoires in COVID-19. This sequence originates from a man aged 55 to 70 with acute or convalescent COVID-19. J is TRBJ2-4 and V is TRBV28, with D tentatively TRBD2 (6 bases). The material sequenced was peripheral blood. The CDR3 DNA reads as TGTGCCAGCAGTTTGGGCGGGACTGTCAAAAACATTCAGTACTTC. As protein: CASSLGGTVKNIQYF.